The next 4 T cell receptor beta chains were all read from a single sample in a study of PD-1 blockade in classical Hodgkin lymphoma. Time point denoted: cycle 4 day 1 (C4D1), after 6 weeks of nivolumab. The patients all showed relapse after autologous stem cell transplantation, while their brentuximab vedotin exposure varied. TCRdb's table, derived via immunoSEQ multiplex PCR, lists solely in-frame clones and lacks some. The top ten clones hold about 15% of a sample with around 50,000 clones, 90% of them seen once. This sample comprised peripheral blood mononuclear cells (PBMCs), obtained before the fourth cycle of nivolumab. The receptors derive from a human donor with classical Hodgkin lymphoma.

The rearrangement uses TRBV11-3 and TRBJ1-1; 9 bases map to TRBD1. Germline CDR1 SGHNT, CDR2 YENEEA. This CDR3 has 13 residues. After removal of 5 bases from V and 4 bases from J, the junction contained 2 bases not matched to a gene. CDR3 nucleotides: TGTGCCAGCAGCGTGACAGGGGGCACTGAAGCTTTCTTT. This encodes CASSVTGGTEAFF.

The rearrangement uses TRBV18 and TRBJ1-5; 8 nucleotides agree with TRBD1. J gave up 2 bases and V 4 bases, and 7 bases lay outside the gene matches. The CDR3 runs to 16 residues. Germline lookup yields CDR1 KGHSH and CDR2 LQKENI. This CDR3 is CASSLTGGNGNQPQHF. Written as DNA, the CDR3 is TGTGCCAGCTCACTTACAGGGGGTAACGGCAATCAGCCCCAGCATTTT.

The gene calls are TRBV5-1 and TRBJ1-5; D is possibly TRBD1 (5 bases). CDR3 length equals 12 residues. Trimming shortened V by 4 bases and J by 12 bases, and 14 bases separated the two germline ends. The germline gives CDR1 SGHRS, CDR2 YFSETQ. The CDR3: CASSRGPSVQHF. CDR3 coding DNA: TGCGCCAGCAGCCGGGGCCCCTCGGTCCAGCATTTT.

This clone has just a few counts. V is TRBV7-3 and J is TRBJ1-2, with D unresolved. V was trimmed by 2 bases and J by 5 bases, leaving 21 bases between them. Germline CDR1 is SGHTA and CDR2 is FQGTGA. The CDR3 is 17 residues long. This CDR3 is CASSLDGSVGGRYGYTF. The CDR3 DNA reads TGTGCCAGCAGCTTAGATGGGTCGGTGGGCGGAAGATATGGCTACACCTTC.